Each of the 13 T cell receptor beta chains below was sequenced from the same sample in a study of beta chain features in type 1 diabetes. Sequenced material consisted of expressed TCRB transcripts (all of the isolated RNA was reverse transcribed). Data came from immunoSEQ multiplex PCR; TCRdb stores just in-frame clones and leaves some out. The repertoire includes around 500,000 clones, 30% of them detected once, and about 0.06% sits in the top ten. The sequencing input was naive CD4+ T cells from blood. The receptors shown here come from a man between 18 and 29 years old in good health.

This clone appeared a few times. The chain is built from TRBV18 and TRBJ2-5; D uncertain. Germline V gene lookup returns CDR1 KGHSH and CDR2 LQKENI. The CDR3 is made up of 15 amino acids. Trimming cost V 2 bases and J 0 bases, with 10 bases left between them. CDR3 nucleotides: TGTGCCAGCTCACCAGCTCAACTGCACCAAGAGACCCAGTACTTC. Translated: CASSPAQLHQETQYF.

This chain joins TRBV5-4 and TRBJ1-4, with TRBD1 matching 7 bases. Trimming removed 4 bases from V and 4 bases from J; junction bases left unmatched: 7. The germline V gene encodes CDR1 SGHNT and CDR2 YYREEE (reference sequence). The CDR3 sequence is 15 residues long. As DNA, the CDR3 is TGTGCCAGCAGCCTCAGGACAGGCCTTAATGAAAAACTGTTTTTT. Protein sequence: CASSLRTGLNEKLFF.

The chain has TRBV30 and TRBJ1-1; D is unclear. CDR1 and CDR2 from the germline V gene are GTSNPN and SVGIG (reference sequence). Trimming stripped 4 bases from V and 8 bases from J, with 14 bases between. The CDR3 has 12 amino acids. CDR3 amino acids: CAWTDRIHEAFF. The CDR3 DNA sequence: TGTGCCTGGACCGACCGCATCCACGAAGCTTTCTTT.

The chain links TRBV7-9 to TRBJ2-3, with D possibly matching TRBD1 (5 bases). CDR1 and CDR2 (germline): SEHNR, FQNEAQ (reference sequence). This CDR3 spans 15 amino acids. The V and J ends lost 3 bases and 0 bases respectively, with 10 bases between them. CDR3 sequence reads: CASSLSRASTDTQYF. CDR3 DNA: TGTGCCAGCAGCTTGTCCAGGGCTAGCACAGATACGCAGTATTTT.

This clone was observed a handful of times. The same CDR3 also results from other DNA sequences found in this sample. CDR3 nucleotides: TGTGCCAGCAGCGTAGGGGCCGGGGAGACCCAGTACTTC. As protein: CASSVGAGETQYF. This chain joins TRBV9 and TRBJ2-5; D gene unclear. The germline V gene has CDR1 SGDLS and CDR2 YYNGEE. This CDR3 has 13 residues. Trimming took 0 bases from V and 5 from J, leaving 8 bases between them. The whole variable domain, remainder taken from reference TRBV9 and TRBJ2-5, is DSGVTQTPKHLITATGQRVTLRCSPRSGDLSVYWYQQSLDQGLQFLIQYYNGEERAKGNILERFSAQQFPDLHSELNLSSLELGDSALYFCASSVGAGETQYFGPGTRLLVL.

This clone was counted only a few times. The J gene is TRBJ2-3, the V gene TRBV5-4; D is undetermined. This CDR3 comprises 13 residues. V was trimmed by 2 bases and J by 2 bases, leaving 6 bases between them. Germline CDR1 and CDR2: SGHNT and YYREEE (reference sequence). The CDR3, as DNA: TGTGCCAGCAGCTTCCCAGACACAGATACGCAGTATTTT. Translation gives CASSFPDTDTQYF.

V is TRBV2 and J is TRBJ2-1; the D is unclear. V gave up 4 bases and J gave up 0 bases, with 10 bases separating them. Germline CDR1 SNHLY, CDR2 FYNNEI. The CDR3 extends over 15 amino acids. DNA of the CDR3: TGTGCCAGCAGTGTAGAGGCCCCCTCCTACAATGAGCAGTTCTTC. Translated, it gives CASSVEAPSYNEQFF.

The gene calls are TRBV2 and TRBJ2-2; D is ambiguous. The CDR3 consists of 14 residues. V was clipped by 6 bases and J by 0 bases, with 8 bases between them. CDR1 and CDR2 from the germline V gene are SNHLY and FYNNEI. In DNA form, the CDR3 reads TGTGCCAGCAGGGCCAGCGCGAACACCGGGGAGCTGTTTTTT. Amino acids: CASRASANTGELFF.

The CDR3 DNA follows: TGTGCCTGGAGAGCGACAGGGCTTGCTGAGCAGTTCTTC. This gives the protein CAWRATGLAEQFF. The V gene is TRBV30, the J gene TRBJ2-1; 7 nucleotides match TRBD1. Germline CDR1 GTSNPN, CDR2 SVGIG (reference sequence). CDR3 length: 13 residues. V shed 3 bases, J shed 9 bases, and the junction held 8 bases outside the gene matches.

The rearrangement links TRBV10-3 to TRBJ2-1, with 8 bases matching TRBD1. Germline values: CDR1 ENHRY, CDR2 SYGVKD. This CDR3 is built from 12 residues. Unmatched junction bases numbered 4, after V lost 0 bases and J lost 15 bases. CDR3 loop: CAISESGDRGFF. For the CDR3, the DNA is TGTGCCATCAGTGAGTCGGGAGACAGGGGGTTCTTC.

CDR3 in amino acids: CASSPSGRITDTQYF. For the CDR3, the DNA is TGTGCCAGCAGCCCTAGCGGGAGGATAACAGATACGCAGTATTTT. The chain uses TRBV7-3 and TRBJ2-3; 11 bases are shared with TRBD2. The germline gives CDR1 SGHTA, CDR2 FQGTGA. The CDR3 contains 15 residues. Trimming removed 5 bases from V and 3 bases from J; junction bases left unmatched: 4.

This clone was seen a handful of times. The V and J genes are TRBV6-6 and TRBJ2-7, with 9 bases matching TRBD2. CDR3 size: 15 residues. The ends lost 2 bases at V and 6 bases at J; junction bases unmatched: 8. Germline V gene data show CDR1 as MNHNY and CDR2 as SVGAGI (reference sequence). CDR3 protein: CASSYRLAEAPEQYF. The CDR3 nucleotides read TGTGCCAGCAGTTACAGACTAGCGGAAGCCCCCGAGCAGTACTTC.

This clone was detected only a few times. The V gene is TRBV5-1, the J gene TRBJ2-7; unclear D gene. This CDR3 has 11 residues. Germline CDR1 SGHRS, CDR2 YFSETQ. Trimming cost V 4 bases and J 6 bases, with 8 bases left between them. In DNA form, the CDR3 reads TGCGCCAGCAGCGATGCCGGCGAGCAGTACTTC. Encoded protein: CASSDAGEQYF.